This T cell receptor beta chain came from a study of blood T cell repertoires in COVID-19. For the study at large: Whether acute or convalescent, the COVID-19 samples came from the United States, Italy and Spain. T cells, B-cell-depleted T cells, or PBMCs supplied cDNA or gDNA.

The authors' processing: Using reference gene primer amplification, nucleated cell counts were estimated. Assay used: immunoSEQ multiplex PCR; TCRdb lists only in-frame clones, some missing. The D gene and trimming were derived from the DNA, and the V and J assignments and clone size from that table. This table holds tens of thousands of clones, roughly 84% found once. From germline, CDR1 is SQVTM and CDR2 ANQGSEA. The J segment lost 2 bases and the V segment lost 6 bases, leaving 7 bases of the junction unmatched. The CDR3 runs to 14 residues. Sequences were obtained from peripheral blood. The genes are TRBV29-1 and TRBJ2-7; 10 bases fit TRBD2. This TCR derives from a woman aged 60-70 years with acute or convalescent COVID-19. The CDR3 here is CSVITSGITYEQYF. Here the CDR3 DNA reads TGCAGCGTCATCACTAGCGGGATTACCTACGAGCAGTACTTC.